Shown below are 3 T cell receptor beta chains from a single sample sequenced in a study of beta chain features in type 1 diabetes (dated by TCRdb to between 2018 and 2020). Study-wide conclusions, independent of this receptor: A moderate but significant shortening of TCRB CDR3 length was observed in type 1 diabetes patients in all four CD4+ subsets.

Libraries were prepared through the immunoSEQ multiplex PCR assay. The entire isolated RNA was reverse transcribed using the High Capacity cDNA Reverse Transcription Kit, and thus expressed TCRB transcripts were sequenced. TCRdb limited this immuneACCESS table to in-frame rearrangements with V and J called. A share of clones is missing; checked studies link under half to unresolved V genes, and the rest is unexplained. Here the sample has roughly 150,000 clones; roughly 63% occur a single time. About 0.081% of the sample is taken by the ten largest. Their antigen targets remain unknown. The sequencing input was naive CD4+ T cells from blood. Taken with the paper, the label for cell subset or site translates to: true naive CD4+ T cells. These receptors all come from a young man with type 1 diabetes.

The V gene is TRBV7-2, the J gene TRBJ1-1; D is unclear. The CDR3 runs 14 residues. The ends were cut back, 6 bases at V and 1 base at J, with 12 bases in the middle. Germline V CDR1 and CDR2: SGHTA, FQGNSA. The CDR3 is CASSPDTRNTEAFF. CDR3 nucleotides: TGTGCCAGCAGTCCCGACACGAGGAACACTGAAGCTTTCTTT.

V is TRBV30 and J is TRBJ1-2, with a possible D match to TRBD1 (6 bases). The CDR3 contains 14 residues. The germline V gene encodes CDR1 GTSNPN and CDR2 SVGIG (reference sequence). V dropped 0 bases and J dropped 4 bases, with 12 bases sitting between them. CDR3 bases: TGTGCCTGGAGTGTACGCGGGGGCGCCTATGGCTACACCTTC. It specifies CAWSVRGGAYGYTF.

As for this clone: Within the sample, other DNA sequences also encode this same CDR3. This chain joins TRBV7-9 and TRBJ2-7; possibly TRBD1 for D (6 bases). V lost 0 bases and J 7 bases, leaving 7 bases between the germline ends. This CDR3 is 12 amino acids long. Germline V gene lookup returns CDR1 SEHNR and CDR2 FQNEAQ (reference sequence). The CDR3 loop is CASSLARGEQYF. CDR3 nucleotide sequence: TGTGCCAGCAGCTTAGCGAGGGGGGAGCAGTACTTC. The full variable domain, rest sourced from reference TRBV7-9 and TRBJ2-7, is DTGVSQNPRHKITKRGQNVTFRCDPISEHNRLYWYRQTLGQGPEFLTYFQNEAQLEKSRLLSDRFSAERPKGSFSTLEIQRTEQGDSAMYLCASSLARGEQYFGPGTRLTVT.